This entry describes one T cell receptor (beta chain). The source of the sample is a study of beta chain features in type 1 diabetes. The investigators reverse transcribed all of the isolated RNA, so they sequenced expressed TCRB transcripts. Some clones are missing from TCRdb's copy, which holds only in-frame ones; the method was immunoSEQ multiplex PCR. Among approximately 23,000 clones listed, 55% to 75% were seen once. Trimming took off 0 bases at V and 4 bases at J, with 9 bases between the two ends. The CDR3 has 14 amino acids. Germline CDR1 SGHAT, CDR2 FQNNGV. The receptor was isolated from a woman in her 40s in good health. The specimen was Tregs from blood. The rearrangement joins TRBV11-2 to TRBJ1-2; D might be TRBD1 (5 bases). The CDR3 region has the DNA TGTGCCAGCAGCTTAGATCAGGGTACCTATGGCTACACCTTC. It translates to CASSLDQGTYGYTF.